This record looks at one T cell receptor (beta chain) sequence and its context. The antigen remains undetermined. TCRdb reprocessed the 5' RACE reads; each CDR3 protein has one entry and no DNA is given. The sample data list approximately 140,000 distinct CDR3 sequences. These data come from a study of monozygotic twins with inflammatory bowel disease. Findings and caveats of the study: Telling apart the different T cell subtypes was not possible.

Germline V lookup: CDR1 SGHRS, CDR2 YFSETQ. This CDR3 contains 13 residues. This chain connects TRBV5-1 to TRBJ2-7; TCRdb returns TRBD1, unconfirmable since there is no DNA. This receptor was taken from a human donor with ulcerative colitis or Crohn's disease, or a healthy co-twin of an affected twin (not recorded which). The sample consisted of blood. The CDR3 sequence: CASSSDRPYEQYF.